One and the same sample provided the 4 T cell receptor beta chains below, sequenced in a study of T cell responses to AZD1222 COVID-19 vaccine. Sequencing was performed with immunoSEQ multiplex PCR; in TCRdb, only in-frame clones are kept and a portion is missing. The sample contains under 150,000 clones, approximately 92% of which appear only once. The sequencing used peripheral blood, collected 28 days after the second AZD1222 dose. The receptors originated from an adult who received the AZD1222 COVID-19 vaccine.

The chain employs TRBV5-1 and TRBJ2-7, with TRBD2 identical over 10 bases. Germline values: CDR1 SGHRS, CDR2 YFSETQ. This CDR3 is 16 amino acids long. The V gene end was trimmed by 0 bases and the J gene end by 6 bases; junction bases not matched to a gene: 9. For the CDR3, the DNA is TGCGCCAGCAGCTTGGAAGCGGGAGGGCCCGGAGCCGAGCAGTACTTC. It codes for CASSLEAGGPGAEQYF.

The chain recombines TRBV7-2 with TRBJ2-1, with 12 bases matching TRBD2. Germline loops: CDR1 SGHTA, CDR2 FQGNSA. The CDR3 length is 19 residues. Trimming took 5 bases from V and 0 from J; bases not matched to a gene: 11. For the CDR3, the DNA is TGTGCCAGCAGCAAAGGACTAGCGGGATACTTAAGCTCCTACAATGAGCAGTTCTTC. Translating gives CASSKGLAGYLSSYNEQFF.

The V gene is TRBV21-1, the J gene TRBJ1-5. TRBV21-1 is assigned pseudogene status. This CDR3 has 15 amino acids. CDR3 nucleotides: TGTGCCAGCAGCAAAGGACGCTACACATATCAGCCCCAGCATTTT. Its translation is CASSKGRYTYQPQHF.

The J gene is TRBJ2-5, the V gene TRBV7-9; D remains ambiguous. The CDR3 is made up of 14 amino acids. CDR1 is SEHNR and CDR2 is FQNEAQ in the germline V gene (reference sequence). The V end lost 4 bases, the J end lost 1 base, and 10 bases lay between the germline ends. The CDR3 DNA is TGTGCCAGCAGCTCCCTATTGGCCCAAGAGACCCAGTACTTC. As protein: CASSSLLAQETQYF.